The 32 T cell receptor beta chains reported below all come from one sample, sequenced in a study of T-cell reconstitution after alpha-beta-depleted transplantation in children. Unique molecular identifiers were incorporated during preparation of the TCRbeta library. TCRdb recomputed calls from the PCR reads with MiXCR, one row per CDR3 protein. This table holds roughly 300,000 distinct CDR3 sequences, 10% found once. The sequencing here drew on PBMCs from the stem cell graft donor, taken from the stem cell graft. The receptor set was obtained from a human donor who donated a stem cell graft to a child with acute lymphoblastic leukemia.

This clonotype came up a few times. The chain uses TRBV12-5 and TRBJ2-2, with 13 bases matching TRBD2. Germline V CDR1 and CDR2: LGHNT, FRNRAP. V trimming: 0 bases; J trimming: 5 bases; junction bases outside the gene matches: 21. The CDR3 is 23 amino acids. The CDR3 nucleotides are TGTGCTAGTGGTTTGGTACAAGGGACATGGGGACTAGCGGGACGGCTACCAACCGGGGAGCTGTTTTTT. It encodes CASGLVQGTWGLAGRLPTGELFF.

Only a few counts were recorded for this clonotype. One end of the junction varies from germline; a read error may be responsible. This rearrangement joins TRBV5-1 to TRBJ2-1, with TRBD1 matching 7 bases. Germline values: CDR1 SGHRS, CDR2 YFSETQ. This CDR3 has 12 residues. The CDR3 loop reads CSSTGQYNEQFF. CDR3 nucleotides: TGCTCCAGCACGGGACAGTACAATGAGCAGTTCTTC.

The V and J genes are TRBV12-3 or TRBV12-4 and TRBJ2-6; no firm D call. The V end lost 5 bases, the J end lost 0 bases, and 8 bases lay between the germline ends. The CDR3 runs to 15 residues. The CDR3 loop is CASSGDRSGANVLTF. The CDR3 DNA sequence: TGTGCCAGCAGTGGGGATCGCTCTGGGGCCAACGTCCTGACTTTC.

The rearrangement links TRBV4-1 to TRBJ2-7; D tentatively reads TRBD1 or TRBD2 (6 bases each). The CDR3 contains 16 residues. Trimming stripped 0 bases from V and 6 bases from J, with 18 bases between. Germline V gives CDR1 MGHRA, CDR2 YSYEKL. DNA of the CDR3: TGCGCCAGCAGCCAAGACCCGGGCCCAGGGGACTTCGAGCAGTACTTC. It is translated as CASSQDPGPGDFEQYF.

The chain couples TRBV10-3 to TRBJ2-7; D call uncertain. Germline V gene lookup returns CDR1 ENHRY and CDR2 SYGVKD. The ends were cut back, 2 bases at V and 3 bases at J, with 11 bases in the middle. This CDR3 contains 14 residues. The CDR3 sequence: CAISELRADYEQYF. The CDR3 bases are TGTGCCATCAGTGAGCTCCGGGCCGACTACGAGCAGTACTTC.

The V and J genes are TRBV28 and TRBJ1-1; D uncertain. The ends were cut back, 10 bases at V and 1 base at J, with 13 bases in the middle. CDR1 is MDHEN and CDR2 is SYDVKM in the germline V gene. This CDR3 comprises 13 residues. The CDR3 spells CANRKQPNTEAFF. The CDR3 coding sequence is TGTGCCAATAGAAAACAGCCGAACACTGAAGCTTTCTTT.

V is TRBV6-1 and J is TRBJ1-4, with D hard to call. Trimming left V 6 bases short and J 0 bases short, with 8 bases between. Germline loops: CDR1 MNHNS, CDR2 SASEGT. The CDR3 is made up of 14 amino acids. CDR3 protein: CASRAEATNEKLFF. CDR3 coding DNA: TGTGCCAGCAGGGCAGAAGCAACTAATGAAAAACTGTTTTTT.

This clonotype was observed at least ten times. J is TRBJ1-2 and V is TRBV5-5; D might be TRBD1 (6 bases). Germline V gene data show CDR1 as SGHKS and CDR2 as YYEKEE (reference sequence). V lost 5 bases and J 4 bases, leaving 15 bases between the germline ends. There are 14 residues in the CDR3. The CDR3 DNA reads as TGTGCCAGCAGTCTGGACAGCAGTCTCTATGGCTACACCTTC. Protein product: CASSLDSSLYGYTF.

The chain links TRBV11-1 to TRBJ2-3, with 8 nucleotides matching TRBD1. CDR3 size: 21 residues. Losses at the gene ends were 2 bases for V and 4 bases for J; bases not matched to a gene: 23. CDR1 is SGHAT, CDR2 FQDESV, per germline (reference sequence). CDR3 bases: TGTGCCAGCAGCTTATCCCCAGGGGGCGATTTAACGGGAAGAGTGGCAGATACGCAGTATTTT. Translated: CASSLSPGGDLTGRVADTQYF. The whole variable domain, filled in from reference TRBV11-1 and TRBJ2-3, reads EAEVAQSPRYKITEKSQAVAFWCDPISGHATLYWYRQILGQGPELLVQFQDESVVDDSQLPKDRFSAERLKGVDSTLKIQPAELGDSAMYLCASSLSPGGDLTGRVADTQYFGPGTRLTVL.

The chain employs TRBV7-8 and TRBJ1-1; 7 bases are a match to TRBD1. CDR1 is SGHVS and CDR2 is FQNEAQ in the germline V gene. The CDR3 spans 16 residues. Losses at the gene ends were 5 bases for V and 0 bases for J; bases not matched to a gene: 9. The CDR3 sequence: CASSPRTGLMNTEAFF. Here the CDR3 DNA reads TGTGCCAGCAGCCCGCGGACAGGTTTGATGAACACTGAAGCTTTCTTT.

This clonotype occurred a few times. The CDR3 sequence: CASTTEGLVSNQPQHF. DNA for the CDR3: TGTGCCAGCACCACGGAGGGTCTTGTCAGCAATCAGCCCCAGCATTTT. This chain links TRBV28 with TRBJ1-5; D is uncertain. The V end lost 7 bases, the J end lost 1 base, and 17 bases lay between the germline ends. This CDR3 has 16 residues. CDR1 and CDR2 (germline): MDHEN, SYDVKM. Looking up the rest from reference TRBV28 and TRBJ1-5 gives the full variable domain: DVKVTQSSRYLVKRTGEKVFLECVQDMDHENMFWYRQDPGLGLRLIYFSYDVKMKEKGDIPEGYSVSREKKERFSLILESASTNQTSMYLCASTTEGLVSNQPQHFGDGTRLSIL.

There are a few counts of this clonotype. The V and J genes are TRBV20-1 and TRBJ2-7, with a tentative D call TRBD2 (5 bases). This CDR3 is 12 amino acids long. The germline V gene has CDR1 DFQATT and CDR2 SNEGSKA (reference sequence). V gave up 3 bases and J gave up 3 bases, with 9 bases separating them. In nucleotides, the CDR3 is TGCAGTGCTAGTCAGGACTTCTACGAGCAGTACTTC. Its translation is CSASQDFYEQYF.

This clonotype was seen more than once but under ten times. The V and J genes are TRBV12-3 or TRBV12-4 and TRBJ2-1; TRBD2 agrees at 7 bases. The J segment lost 5 bases and the V segment lost 5 bases, leaving 12 bases of the junction unmatched. The CDR3 runs to 16 residues. The chain's CDR3 is CASSPKLARRNNEQFF. The DNA of the CDR3 is TGTGCCAGCAGTCCGAAACTAGCGAGAAGAAACAATGAGCAGTTCTTC.

This clonotype has just a few counts. The chain uses TRBV5-6 and TRBJ2-2, with D unresolved. Trimming pared 4 bases from V and 6 bases from J, leaving 16 bases between. This CDR3 is built from 15 residues. Germline V gives CDR1 SGHDT, CDR2 YYEEEE. Here the CDR3 reads CASSRPIGRSGELFF. CDR3 DNA sequence: TGTGCCAGCAGCCGCCCGATTGGTCGATCCGGGGAGCTGTTTTTT.

The chain uses TRBV19 and TRBJ2-1; TRBD2 agrees at 7 bases. Germline V gene data show CDR1 as LNHDA and CDR2 as SQIVND (reference sequence). CDR3 length: 15 residues. The V gene end was trimmed by 2 bases and the J gene end by 4 bases; junction bases not matched to a gene: 5. In DNA form, the CDR3 reads TGTGCCAGTAGTATATCGGGGGGACTTTACAATGAGCAGTTCTTC. Translating it yields CASSISGGLYNEQFF.

This clonotype was observed a few times. The rearrangement uses TRBV5-1 and TRBJ2-7, with no clear D. This CDR3 contains 14 residues. The V gene lost 4 bases and the J gene lost 1 base, with 12 bases spanning the gap. Germline CDR1 and CDR2: SGHRS and YFSETQ. This chain's CDR3 is CASSGIVGSYEQYF. As DNA, the CDR3 is TGCGCCAGCAGCGGGATCGTCGGTTCCTACGAGCAGTACTTC.

This clonotype was counted many times. The chain links TRBV5-6 to TRBJ2-2, with no clear D. With 2 bases removed from V and 3 bases from J, the gap between germline ends came to 11 bases. The CDR3 extends over 15 amino acids. From germline, CDR1 is SGHDT and CDR2 YYEEEE. This CDR3 reads CASSFLVRDTGELFF. DNA of the CDR3: TGTGCCAGCAGCTTTTTGGTTAGGGACACCGGGGAGCTGTTTTTT. Complete variable domain (other parts from reference TRBV5-6 and TRBJ2-2): DAGVTQSPTHLIKTRGQQVTLRCSPKSGHDTVSWYQQALGQGPQFIFQYYEEEERQRGNFPDRFSGHQFPNYSSELNVNALLLGDSALYLCASSFLVRDTGELFFGEGSRLTVL.

Ten or more counts support this clonotype. This rearrangement joins TRBV5-1 to TRBJ2-7, with a possible D match to TRBD1 (6 bases). The germline V gene has CDR1 SGHRS and CDR2 YFSETQ. V shed 4 bases and J shed 11 bases, with 16 bases lying between them. CDR3 length: 12 amino acids. In DNA form, the CDR3 reads TGCGCCAGCAGCCCCGGCCGGCAGGGGAAGTACTTC. The encoded protein is CASSPGRQGKYF.

The chain recombines TRBV19 with TRBJ2-1; D is tentatively TRBD1 or TRBD2 (6 bases each). Trimming took 3 bases from V and 8 from J, leaving 14 bases between them. Per germline, CDR1 LNHDA and CDR2 SQIVND (reference sequence). CDR3 length: 14 amino acids. The CDR3 DNA follows: TGTGCCAGTAGTATGGCCCAAGGGGGGTATGAGCAGTTCTTC. Protein sequence: CASSMAQGGYEQFF.

In regard to this clonotype: This may come from a read error, since a much larger clone is one base off. The chain links TRBV14 to TRBJ2-7, with 7 bases lining up with TRBD1. Germline V gives CDR1 SGHDN, CDR2 FVKESK. Trimming removed 2 bases from V and 2 bases from J; junction bases left unmatched: 9. The CDR3 is 16 amino acids. The DNA for the CDR3 is TGTGCCAGCAGCCAAAGGGGTCGAACAGGGGCCTACGAGCAGTACTTC. Protein sequence: CASSQRGRTGAYEQYF.

This clonotype appeared a few times. The chain has TRBV5-1 and TRBJ2-1; the D call may be TRBD1 or TRBD2 (5 bases each). The length of the CDR3 is 12 residues. CDR1 is SGHRS and CDR2 is YFSETQ in the germline V gene. The V gene lost 4 bases and the J gene lost 8 bases, with 10 bases spanning the gap. The CDR3 sequence: CASSPWDDEQFF. The CDR3, as DNA: TGCGCCAGCAGCCCCTGGGACGATGAGCAGTTCTTC.

In this sample, this clonotype turned up a few times. The chain carries TRBV20-1 and TRBJ2-7; 9 nucleotides line up with TRBD1. Germline CDR1 reads DFQATT; CDR2 reads SNEGSKA (reference sequence). V shed 0 bases and J 4 bases; nucleotides not matched to a gene: 10. The CDR3 has 16 amino acids. The CDR3 loop reads CSARDLGGTGTYEQYF. In DNA form, the CDR3 reads TGCAGTGCTAGAGATTTGGGCGGGACAGGGACTTACGAGCAGTACTTC.

This chain joins TRBV20-1 and TRBJ1-1, with 7 bases matching TRBD1. Germline trimming cut 5 bases from V and 3 bases from J; bases unmatched to any gene: 6. CDR1 is DFQATT, CDR2 SNEGSKA, per germline (reference sequence). The CDR3 sequence is 13 residues long. CDR3 amino acids: CSASITGDTEAFF. In nucleotides, the CDR3 is TGCAGTGCTTCCATTACAGGGGACACTGAAGCTTTCTTT.

This rearrangement joins TRBV20-1 to TRBJ2-1; D is unclear. This CDR3 is built from 13 residues. The V end was cut by 1 base, the J end by 9 bases, with 13 bases between. CDR1 and CDR2 (germline): DFQATT, SNEGSKA (reference sequence). In nucleotides, the CDR3 is TGCAGTGCTAGAGTCCCAGGAGCCGTTGAGCAGTTCTTC. Translated: CSARVPGAVEQFF.

In this sample, this clonotype turned up a few times. The gene calls are TRBV5-1 and TRBJ2-7; TRBD1 matches 9 bases. The CDR3 has 18 residues. After removal of 4 bases from V and 1 base from J, the junction contained 15 bases not matched to a gene. Germline V gene lookup returns CDR1 SGHRS and CDR2 YFSETQ. The CDR3 DNA sequence: TGCGCCAGCAGCCCCCTCCCAACCGGGACAGGGAGTTCCTACGAGCAGTACTTC. Translation: CASSPLPTGTGSSYEQYF.

V and J are TRBV4-2 and TRBJ2-1, with 7 bases that match TRBD1. V gave up 4 bases and J gave up 4 bases; unmatched junction bases: 10. This CDR3 region has 16 residues. The germline V gene encodes CDR1 LGHNA and CDR2 YNFKEQ. The CDR3 protein is CASSPNRGTRYNEQFF. In DNA, the CDR3 is TGTGCCAGCAGCCCCAACAGGGGAACTAGGTACAATGAGCAGTTCTTC.

The rearrangement links TRBV19 to TRBJ1-1; 7 nucleotides match TRBD1. The CDR3 spans 15 residues. Germline CDR1 is LNHDA and CDR2 is SQIVND (reference sequence). V shed 6 bases, J shed 5 bases, and the junction held 12 bases outside the gene matches. CDR3 protein: CASSWGGGRYTEAFF. CDR3 nucleotide sequence: TGTGCCAGTAGCTGGGGAGGGGGCCGGTATACTGAAGCTTTCTTT.

This clonotype was seen only a few times. The genes are TRBV28 and TRBJ1-3, with a weak D call TRBD1 (6 bases). V was trimmed by 2 bases and J by 8 bases, leaving 22 bases between them. Looked up from germline, CDR1 is MDHEN and CDR2 is SYDVKM. The CDR3 contains 17 residues. Written as DNA, the CDR3 is TGTGCCAGCAGTTTAAAGAGGGGGAGCGCTAAAGAGTACACCATATATTTT. This codes for CASSLKRGSAKEYTIYF.

Of note for this clonotype: This may stem from a read error, because a much larger clone lies one nucleotide away. This chain joins TRBV12-3 or TRBV12-4 and TRBJ1-1; D gene ambiguous. The CDR3 covers 15 residues. Deletions cut 0 bases from V and 5 bases from J, with 13 bases between. The CDR3 nucleotides read TGTGCCAGCAGTTTAGCGAGCGGGGAAGAAACTGAAGCTTTCTTT. This sequence encodes CASSLASGEETEAFF.

The rearrangement links TRBV3-1 to TRBJ1-1; 8 bases align to TRBD1. V lost 8 bases, J lost 4 bases, and 3 bases stayed unmatched. This CDR3 spans 12 amino acids. Germline CDR1 LGHDT, CDR2 YNNKEL (reference sequence). Written as DNA, the CDR3 is TGTGCCAGCTCGGACAGGGCCACTGAAGCTTTCTTT. Translation: CASSDRATEAFF.

The V gene is TRBV20-1, the J gene TRBJ1-2; D is possibly TRBD1 (6 bases). Germline V gives CDR1 DFQATT, CDR2 SNEGSKA (reference sequence). The CDR3 spans 13 residues. The V and J ends lost 6 bases and 0 bases respectively, with 11 bases between them. CDR3 coding DNA: TGCAGTGCCAGGGCAGGGGCTAACTATGGCTACACCTTC. Translated, it gives CSARAGANYGYTF.

The rearrangement joins TRBV7-2 to TRBJ2-5; no clear D gene. Germline V gives CDR1 SGHTA, CDR2 FQGNSA. The V and J ends lost 2 bases and 0 bases respectively, with 7 bases between them. CDR3 length: 14 amino acids. The CDR3 region is CASSLNSHQETQYF. The CDR3 nucleotides are TGTGCCAGCAGCTTAAACAGCCACCAAGAGACCCAGTACTTC.